The 6 T cell receptor beta chains given below trace back to one sample, sequenced in a study of neurological immune-mediated disorders. Regarding time point: longitudinal time-point 1 (baseline). TCRdb called the 5' RACE reads again in MiXCR, with one record for every CDR3 protein. The profile shows some 49,000 distinct CDR3 sequences, roughly 10% of them singletons. Sample: PBMCs. These receptors were collected from a middle-aged woman in good health.

This clonotype was detected many times. The CDR3 region has the DNA TGTGCCAGCAGGCCCGGGCAGGGAGTGCGGCCCCAGCATTTT. It yields the protein CASRPGQGVRPQHF. The V call is TRBV6-5, the J call TRBJ1-5, with D possibly matching TRBD1 (5 bases). In germline, CDR1 is MNHEY, CDR2 SVGAGI. This CDR3 spans 14 amino acids. Trimming took off 6 bases at V and 9 bases at J, with 18 bases between the two ends.

Note on this clonotype: With a much larger clone just one base away, this may be a read error. The chain uses TRBV5-1 and TRBJ2-3; D assignment may be TRBD1 or TRBD2 (5 bases each). The germline V gene encodes CDR1 SGHRS and CDR2 YFSETQ. This CDR3 is 18 amino acids long. Trimming cost V 4 bases and J 0 bases, with 21 bases left between them. The chain's CDR3 is CASSPLGVTEASTDTQYF. The DNA for the CDR3 is TGCGCCAGCAGCCCCCTGGGGGTTACGGAAGCTAGCACAGATACGCAGTATTTT.

This clonotype was detected ten times or more. This chain connects TRBV10-3 to TRBJ2-2, with 8 bases matching TRBD1. Germline CDR1 and CDR2: ENHRY and SYGVKD. V lost 7 bases and J lost 6; bases outside the gene matches: 7. The CDR3 loop spans 14 amino acids. CDR3 in DNA: TGTGCCATCACGCACGGACAGGGTCCCGGGGAGCTGTTTTTT. Amino acid sequence: CAITHGQGPGELFF.

Note on this clonotype: A read error may account for a junction end that differs from germline. This sequence joins TRBV5-1 and TRBJ1-6, with D tentatively TRBD1 (5 bases). This CDR3 spans 16 amino acids. Germline CDR1 and CDR2: SGHRS and YFSETQ. CDR3 loop: CASSKGHDFGNSPLHF. The CDR3 region has the DNA TGCGCCAGCAGCAAAGGACATGACTTCGGGAATTCACCCCTTCACTTT. Complete variable domain (other parts from reference TRBV5-1 and TRBJ1-6): KAGVTQTPRYLIKTRGQQVTLSCSPISGHRSVSWYQQTPGQGLQFLFEYFSETQRNKGNFPGRFSGRQFSNSRSEMNVSTLELGDSALYLCASSKGHDFGNSPLHFGNGTRLTVT.

This clonotype was recorded many times. The chain carries TRBV5-5 and TRBJ2-1; 10 bases agree with TRBD2. Germline V gives CDR1 SGHKS, CDR2 YYEKEE (reference sequence). J lost 9 bases, V lost 3 bases, and 15 bases had no gene match. This CDR3 contains 17 residues. This chain's CDR3 is CASSSVADLAGVVEQFF. CDR3 DNA: TGTGCCAGCAGCTCTGTAGCTGACCTAGCGGGAGTTGTTGAGCAGTTCTTC.

This clonotype was seen ten or more times. The J gene is TRBJ1-1, the V gene TRBV7-2; D is possibly TRBD1 (5 bases). Trimming pared 4 bases from V and 1 base from J, leaving 10 bases between. Germline CDR1 reads SGHTA; CDR2 reads FQGNSA. The CDR3 length is 14 residues. CDR3 region: CASSSSTANTEAFF. The CDR3 nucleotides read TGTGCCAGCAGCTCCTCGACAGCGAACACTGAAGCTTTCTTT.